Below, one TCR beta chain is given with its context. Its antigen is not identified. Regarding time point: week 23, last vaccination. Mutant IDH1 20-mer peptide, at 300 ug, made up each vaccine dose, with topical imiquimod. The data belong to a study of a mutant IDH1 vaccine in newly diagnosed glioma. Study-level background: Antecedent treatment encompassed radiotherapy, temozolomide, or their combination; the majority received both.

TCRdb's copy holds only in-frame clones and misses some; the assay was immunoSEQ multiplex PCR. The data show 60,000 or so clones, about 85% seen once. The sequenced sample was PBMCs, obtained from a glioma patient whose treatment included an IDH1 peptide vaccine. The receptor was isolated from a man aged 25-45 years with glioma.

The DNA of the CDR3 is TGTGCCAGCAGGAGGGGGGACCCCTACGAGCAGTACTTC. This translates into CASRRGDPYEQYF. V usage is TRBV2 and J usage is TRBJ2-7, with D perhaps given as TRBD1 or TRBD2 (6 bases each). V was shortened by 6 bases and J by 2 bases, with 11 bases between the two germline ends. Germline CDR1 SNHLY, CDR2 FYNNEI. This CDR3 spans 13 amino acids.